This T cell receptor beta chain derives from a study of blood T cell repertoires in COVID-19. Produced via immunoSEQ multiplex PCR; TCRdb's table is partial and in-frame only. In the table there are approximately 250,000 clones, approximately 90% of which are singletons. The CDR3 covers 16 residues. The junction had 10 bases not matched to a gene; V was cut back by 4 bases and J by 4 bases. Germline V gene data show CDR1 as MNHEY and CDR2 as SMNVEV (reference sequence). Sequences were obtained from PBMCs or T cells enriched from blood (not recorded which). The source is a woman aged 55-70 years in a cohort exposed to, infected with or recovered from COVID-19 (not recorded which). The genes are TRBV27 and TRBJ1-2; 9 nucleotides match TRBD1. Here the CDR3 DNA reads TGTGCCAGCAGTTCGCAAACAGGGGGCTTGATCTATGGCTACACCTTC. Translated, it gives CASSSQTGGLIYGYTF.